Following are 16 T cell receptor beta chains from one sample sequenced in a study of CD4 and CD8 cells across lung adenocarcinoma regions. Using its own MiXCR run on the PCR reads, TCRdb lists one record per CDR3 protein. The data show about 11,000 distinct CDR3 sequences, with about three fifths seen just once and around 89% held by the top ten. What was sequenced was CD8+ T cells from the margin of a lung tumor. The source is a male donor with lung adenocarcinoma. The CD4 and CD8 labels of this study may be unreliable.

V is TRBV7-2 and J is TRBJ2-5; TRBD2 might be the D (6 bases). The J call could be wrong; TRBJ2-1 is a better fit for the DNA end. This CDR3 has 12 residues. Germline CDR1 SGHTA, CDR2 FQGNSA. The CDR3 loop reads CASSLGWGVQFF. The CDR3 coding sequence is TGTGCCAGCAGCTTAGGTTGGGGGGTGCAGTTCTTC.

In this sample, this clonotype turned up a few times. V and J are TRBV27 and TRBJ2-4; D is unclear. Trimming removed 8 bases from V and 0 bases from J, with 8 bases in between. The CDR3 loop spans 13 amino acids. Germline loops: CDR1 MNHEY, CDR2 SMNVEV (reference sequence). The CDR3 coding sequence is TGTGCCAGCGACCCTAAAGCCAAAAACATTCAGTACTTC. It specifies CASDPKAKNIQYF.

This clonotype was seen more than once but under ten times. A much larger clone differs from this one at a single base, so this may be a read error. This chain uses TRBV11-3 with TRBJ2-5, with 8 bases aligning to TRBD2. With V trimmed by 0 bases and J by 11 bases, 14 bases remained unmatched. The CDR3 is 16 residues long. Germline CDR1 SGHNT, CDR2 YENEEA. For the CDR3, the DNA is TGTGCCAGCAGCTTAGAGGGGGCTAGCGGGTACAATGAGCAGTACTTC. This sequence encodes CASSLEGASGYNEQYF. Based on the CDR3 plus reference TRBV11-3 and TRBJ2-5, the full variable domain is EAGVVQSPRYKIIEKKQPVAFWCNPISGHNTLYWYLQNLGQGPELLIRYENEEAVDDSQLPKDRFSAERLKGVDSTLKIQPAELGDSAVYLCASSLEGASGYNEQYFGPGTRLLVL.

Concerning this clonotype: The junction does not match germline at one end; this may be a read error. This rearrangement joins TRBV25-1 to TRBJ2-3; perhaps TRBD1 as D (7 bases). Per the germline V gene, CDR1 is MGHDK and CDR2 is SYGVNS. This CDR3 has 14 amino acids. The CDR3 DNA sequence: TGTGCGGGCAGTGGGAGAGGAGGGACAGAGACGCAGTACTTT. It yields the protein CAGSGRGGTETQYF. The variable domain in full, completed from reference TRBV25-1 and TRBJ2-3, reads EADIYQTPRYLVIGTGKKITLECSQTMGHDKMYWYQQDPGMELHLIHYSYGVNSTEKGDLSSESTVSRIRTEHFPLTLESARPSHTSQYLCAGSGRGGTETQYFGPGTRLTVL.

This chain uses TRBV6-1 with TRBJ2-5; D gene unclear. The DNA end is a closer match to TRBJ2-7, so the J assignment may be wrong. Germline assignment: CDR1 MNHNS and CDR2 SASEGT. CDR3 length equals 11 residues. The CDR3 DNA is TGTGCCAGCAGTGAACTCTACGAGCAGTACTTC. Its translation is CASSELYEQYF.

Points on this clonotype: One end of the junction varies from germline; a read error may be responsible. The chain joins TRBV6-1 to TRBJ2-3, with a weak D call TRBD1 (6 bases). The CDR3 contains 16 residues. CDR1 and CDR2 (germline): MNHNS, SASEGT. The CDR3 here is CASSETQASRTDTQFF. As DNA, the CDR3 is TGTGCCAGCAGTGAAACGCAGGCTAGCAGGACAGATACGCAGTTTTTT.

Notes on this clonotype: One end of the junction does not line up with germline, which may come from a read error. The chain combines TRBV6-1 with TRBJ2-1; TRBD2 agrees at 7 bases. The CDR3 is 16 amino acids. The germline CDR1 and CDR2 sequences are MNHNS and SASEGT. The CDR3 bases are TGTGCCAGCATGGGCCCGGCGGGAGTGATCGGGGGTGAGCAGTTCTTT. Residues: CASMGPAGVIGGEQFF.

CDR3 sequence: CAIGRREATDTQYF. In DNA form, the CDR3 reads TGTGCCATAGGGCGGCGGGAGGCGACAGATACGCAGTATTTT. This rearrangement joins TRBV10-3 to TRBJ2-3; 8 bases line up with TRBD2. After removal of 9 bases from V and 3 bases from J, the junction contained 8 bases not matched to a gene. There are 14 residues in the CDR3. The germline CDR1 and CDR2 sequences are ENHRY and SYGVKD.

This clonotype was picked up a small number of times. The gene calls are TRBV10-1 and TRBJ2-3; D is perhaps TRBD1 (7 bases). Looked up from germline, CDR1 is WNHNN and CDR2 is SYGVQD (reference sequence). The CDR3 spans 15 residues. V lost 8 bases, J lost 6 bases, and 21 bases lay in between. The CDR3 DNA reads as TGCGCCAGCGGCCCGCGGGCAGGGGGGATGGATACGCAGTATTTT. This codes for CASGPRAGGMDTQYF.

Many counts were recorded for this clonotype. The chain is built from TRBV6-1 and TRBJ1-1; D unclear. Germline CDR1 reads MNHNS; CDR2 reads SASEGT. There are 14 residues in the CDR3. Trimming shortened V by 6 bases and J by 2 bases, and 13 bases separated the two germline ends. The CDR3 nucleotides read TGTGCCAGCAGCCCAGGTCCCGGTAACACTGAAGCTTTCTTT. This sequence encodes CASSPGPGNTEAFF.

This chain joins TRBV27 and TRBJ2-1, with 12 bases lining up with TRBD2. Germline CDR1 and CDR2: MNHEY and SMNVEV (reference sequence). Unmatched junction bases numbered 5, after V lost 4 bases and J lost 4 bases. This CDR3 has 16 residues. The CDR3 sequence: CASSSGLAGGYNEQFF. The CDR3 nucleotides are TGTGCCAGCAGTTCGGGGCTAGCGGGAGGGTACAATGAGCAGTTCTTC.

About this clonotype: Compared with germline, one end of the junction differs, possibly owing to a read error. This chain joins TRBV10-1 and TRBJ2-3; perhaps TRBD2 as D (6 bases). Germline V gene lookup returns CDR1 WNHNN and CDR2 SYGVQD (reference sequence). CDR3 size: 15 residues. CDR3 sequence (DNA): TGCGCCGCGGGGAGGCCGTGGCGGGACCGAGAGACGCAGTATTTC. Translating it yields CAAGRPWRDRETQYF.

This rearrangement joins TRBV11-3 to TRBJ2-7, with 7 bases identical to TRBD2. Germline V CDR1 and CDR2: SGHNT, YENEEA. V trimming: 8 bases; J trimming: 1 base; junction bases outside the gene matches: 2. CDR3 length: 12 residues. The CDR3 loop is CASEGLSYEQYF. In nucleotides, the CDR3 is TGTGCCAGCGAGGGACTATCCTACGAGCAGTACTTC.

The rearrangement joins TRBV6-1 to TRBJ2-1; possible D gene TRBD2, 7 bases. TRBJ2-7 explains the end of the DNA better; the J call may be wrong. In germline, CDR1 is MNHNS, CDR2 SASEGT. This CDR3 has 16 amino acids. CDR3 sequence reads: CASAGTGGRDQETQYF. The CDR3 DNA sequence: TGTGCCAGCGCGGGGACCGGGGGGCGGGACCAAGAGACGCAGTACTTC.

This clonotype was detected ten times or more. J is TRBJ2-1 and V is TRBV11-2; maybe TRBD2 (5 bases). The CDR3 is 15 amino acids. The germline V gene has CDR1 SGHAT and CDR2 FQNNGV. The V end lost 3 bases, the J end lost 8 bases, and 17 bases lay between the germline ends. For the CDR3, the DNA is TGTGCCAGCAGCTTTTTGAGCGGCCCCGTCGATGAGCAGTTCTTC. This gives the protein CASSFLSGPVDEQFF.

This clonotype showed up just a few times. At one of its ends the junction is not consistent with the germline gene, which may arise from a read error. The rearrangement joins TRBV6-1 to TRBJ2-2; D unclear. CDR3 length: 11 residues. Germline CDR1 reads MNHNS; CDR2 reads SASEGT. Here the CDR3 reads CASGDTGELFF. The DNA for the CDR3 is TGTGCCAGCGGTGACACCGGGGAGCTGTTTTTT.